This TCR beta chain was obtained from a study of shared T cell receptors in the human thymus. Sequencing used immunoSEQ multiplex PCR; TCRdb keeps in-frame clones, though not all of them. The sample contains 720,000 or so clones, around 85% of which appear only once. In germline, CDR1 is SGHVS, CDR2 FQNEAQ. The CDR3 is 15 amino acids. V was pared by 6 bases and J by 2 bases, with 6 bases of the junction left unmatched. Another study also made use of these data, one on human thymus T cells. From that report: Healthy Finnish infants having corrective surgery for congenital heart defects served as donors. Resected material from corrective heart surgery provided the thymus tissue analysed. An apparent bias in V and J gene usage was seen in thymic and blood repertoires.

The rearrangement uses TRBV7-8 and TRBJ2-2; TRBD2 agrees at 7 bases. This TCR was sampled from a girl in the first two years of life with a congenital heart defect. Specimen: thymocytes. This CDR3 reads CASRGGGPNTGELFF. DNA for the CDR3: TGTGCCAGCAGGGGGGGAGGGCCCAACACCGGGGAGCTGTTTTTT.